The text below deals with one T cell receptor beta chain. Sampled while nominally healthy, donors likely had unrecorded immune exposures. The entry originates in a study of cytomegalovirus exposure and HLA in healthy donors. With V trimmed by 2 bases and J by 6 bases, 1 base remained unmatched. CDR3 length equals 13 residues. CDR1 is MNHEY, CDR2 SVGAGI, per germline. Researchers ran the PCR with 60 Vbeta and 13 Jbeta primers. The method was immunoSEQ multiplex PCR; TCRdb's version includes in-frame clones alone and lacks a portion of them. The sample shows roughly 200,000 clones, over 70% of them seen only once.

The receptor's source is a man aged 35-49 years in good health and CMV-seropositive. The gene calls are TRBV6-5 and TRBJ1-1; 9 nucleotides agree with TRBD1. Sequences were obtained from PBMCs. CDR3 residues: CASSYRTGAEAFF. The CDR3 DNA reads TGTGCCAGCAGTTACAGGACAGGGGCTGAAGCTTTCTTT.